Listed below are T cell receptor beta chains from one sample, sequenced in a study of CD39 and CD103 CD8 tumor-infiltrating T cells. This table comes from immunoSEQ multiplex PCR, and its TCRdb copy is limited to in-frame clones, with some not included. The sample contains about 17,000 clones, over 80% of which appear only once. Sequencing was performed on CD8+ T cells sorted from blood. The receptors derive from a human donor with head and neck squamous cell carcinoma. CDR3s include the opening cysteine and the closing phenylalanine or tryptophan. D genes are given only for firm matches. Where a row states a size, it is once, few, many or the class of an expanded clone; other rows omit it.

d_gene: .; len: 15; abundance: .; j_gene: TRBJ2-7; v_gene: TRBV4-1; CDR3nt: TGCGCCAGCAGCCAAGATCGGAACCGGCTTGACGAGCAGTACTTC; CDR3aa: CASSQDRNRLDEQYF
d_gene: .; len: 14; abundance: once; j_gene: TRBJ2-7; v_gene: TRBV7-9; CDR3nt: TGTGCCAGCAGCCAAAGGCAAGAAAACTACGAGCAGTACTTC; CDR3aa: CASSQRQENYEQYF
d_gene: TRBD1; len: 15; abundance: once; j_gene: TRBJ1-6; v_gene: TRBV4-1; CDR3nt: TGCGCCAGCAGCCCCAAGACAGGGTTTAATTCACCCCTCCACTTT; CDR3aa: CASSPKTGFNSPLHF
d_gene: .; len: 13; abundance: .; j_gene: TRBJ1-2; v_gene: TRBV19; CDR3nt: TGTGCCAGTAGTATCTCAGAAAACTATGGCTACACCTTC; CDR3aa: CASSISENYGYTF
d_gene: .; len: 10; abundance: .; j_gene: TRBJ1-1; v_gene: TRBV29-1; CDR3nt: TGCAGCGTAGCCAGGGGTGAAGCTTTCTTT; CDR3aa: CSVARGEAFF
d_gene: .; len: 16; abundance: .; j_gene: TRBJ2-1; v_gene: TRBV7-8; CDR3nt: TGTGCCAGCAGCTTATCCCTCGATTCCTCCTACAATGAGCAGTTCTTC; CDR3aa: CASSLSLDSSYNEQFF
d_gene: .; len: 14; abundance: .; j_gene: TRBJ2-2; v_gene: TRBV2; CDR3nt: TGTGCCAGCAGTGGGGCAGGGAACACCGGGGAGCTGTTTTTT; CDR3aa: CASSGAGNTGELFF
d_gene: .; len: 15; abundance: .; j_gene: TRBJ1-1; v_gene: TRBV7-9; CDR3nt: TGTGCCAGCAGCTTTGTGGGCGCAGGGAACACTGAAGCTTTCTTT; CDR3aa: CASSFVGAGNTEAFF
d_gene: .; len: 14; abundance: .; j_gene: TRBJ2-2; v_gene: TRBV19; CDR3nt: TGTGCCAGTTCTTGGTTGGGGAACACCGGGGAGCTGTTTTTT; CDR3aa: CASSWLGNTGELFF
d_gene: .; len: 14; abundance: .; j_gene: TRBJ2-7; v_gene: TRBV7-9; CDR3nt: TGTGCCAGCAGCTCGGGACTTGAGCCCTACGAGCAGTACTTC; CDR3aa: CASSSGLEPYEQYF
d_gene: TRBD2; len: 15; abundance: .; j_gene: TRBJ2-1; v_gene: TRBV7-3; CDR3nt: TGTGCCAGCAGCCTACTAGCGGGGGCCTACAATGAGCAGTTCTTC; CDR3aa: CASSLLAGAYNEQFF
d_gene: .; len: 13; abundance: .; j_gene: TRBJ1-1; v_gene: TRBV30; CDR3nt: TGTGCCTGGAGCCCAAGGGGGTGGACTGAAGCTTTCTTT; CDR3aa: CAWSPRGWTEAFF
d_gene: .; len: 11; abundance: .; j_gene: TRBJ2-5; v_gene: TRBV7-8; CDR3nt: TGTGCCAGCACCCTAGAGGAGACCCAGTACTTC; CDR3aa: CASTLEETQYF
d_gene: TRBD2; len: 14; abundance: .; j_gene: TRBJ2-1; v_gene: TRBV7-3; CDR3nt: TGTGCCAGCAGCCGTAGCGGGGGCGGGAATGAGCAGTTCTTC; CDR3aa: CASSRSGGGNEQFF
d_gene: .; len: 15; abundance: .; j_gene: TRBJ1-5; v_gene: TRBV6-1; CDR3nt: TGTGCCAGCGACTATTTCGGCAAGGGCAGTCAGCCCCAGCATTTT; CDR3aa: CASDYFGKGSQPQHF
d_gene: .; len: 13; abundance: .; j_gene: TRBJ1-2; v_gene: TRBV27; CDR3nt: .; CDR3aa: CASSFAGGAGVTF
d_gene: .; len: 14; abundance: .; j_gene: TRBJ1-2; v_gene: TRBV29-1; CDR3nt: TGCAGCGTTGAAGACACCGGGAGGGAGTTCGGCTACACCTTC; CDR3aa: CSVEDTGREFGYTF
d_gene: TRBD1; len: 14; abundance: .; j_gene: TRBJ1-5; v_gene: TRBV19; CDR3nt: TGTGCCAGTAGCATGACAGGGGGCGATCAGCCCCAGCATTTT; CDR3aa: CASSMTGGDQPQHF
d_gene: .; len: 12; abundance: .; j_gene: TRBJ1-1; v_gene: TRBV2; CDR3nt: TGTGCCAGCAGTGAAGGATGGGTGGAAGCTTTCTTT; CDR3aa: CASSEGWVEAFF
d_gene: .; len: 15; abundance: .; j_gene: TRBJ1-5; v_gene: TRBV19; CDR3nt: TGTGCCAGTATGGTAGGAACAGGTGGGAATCAGCCCCAGCATTTT; CDR3aa: CASMVGTGGNQPQHF
d_gene: .; len: 17; abundance: .; j_gene: TRBJ1-1; v_gene: TRBV4-1; CDR3nt: TGCGCCAGCAGCCAAGATTATCGGGGACTGGTGAACACTGAAGCTTTCTTT; CDR3aa: CASSQDYRGLVNTEAFF
d_gene: .; len: 13; abundance: .; j_gene: TRBJ1-5; v_gene: TRBV6-5; CDR3nt: TGTGCCAGCAGTCCCTGGCGCGATCAGCCCCAGCATTTT; CDR3aa: CASSPWRDQPQHF
d_gene: .; len: 13; abundance: .; j_gene: TRBJ2-7; v_gene: TRBV6-5; CDR3nt: TGTGCCAGCAGAGCCCCGACAGCCTACGAGCAGTACTTC; CDR3aa: CASRAPTAYEQYF
d_gene: TRBD1; len: 16; abundance: .; j_gene: TRBJ1-4; v_gene: TRBV5-4; CDR3nt: TGTGCCAGCAGCCGGAGAACAGGGGGTTTAGGGGAAAAACTGTTTTTT; CDR3aa: CASSRRTGGLGEKLFF
d_gene: .; len: 20; abundance: .; j_gene: TRBJ2-3; v_gene: TRBV27; CDR3nt: TGTGCCAGCAGTTTATCGGCAACAGGGTGGGGTGTGGGTAGCACAGATACGCAGTATTTT; CDR3aa: CASSLSATGWGVGSTDTQYF
d_gene: TRBD1; len: 14; abundance: .; j_gene: TRBJ1-6; v_gene: TRBV30; CDR3nt: TGTGCCTGGAAGATGAGGACAGGGGTCACACCCCTCCACTTT; CDR3aa: CAWKMRTGVTPLHF
d_gene: .; len: 13; abundance: once; j_gene: TRBJ1-1; v_gene: TRBV30; CDR3nt: TGTGCCTGGAGTGTACAAGGGAACACTGAAGCTTTCTTT; CDR3aa: CAWSVQGNTEAFF
d_gene: .; len: 13; abundance: .; j_gene: TRBJ1-6; v_gene: TRBV21-1; CDR3nt: TGTGCCAGCAGCAATAGTAGGGACGTACCCCTCCACTTT; CDR3aa: CASSNSRDVPLHF
d_gene: TRBD2; len: 16; abundance: .; j_gene: TRBJ2-1; v_gene: TRBV5-5; CDR3nt: TGTGCCAGCAGCTTTTTCGGCGGGGGGGCCTACAATGAGCAGTTCTTC; CDR3aa: CASSFFGGGAYNEQFF
d_gene: TRBD1; len: 16; abundance: .; j_gene: TRBJ1-2; v_gene: TRBV15; CDR3nt: TGTGCCACCAGCAGTCCAGCTAACAGGGGGCGAGAGGGCTACACCTTC; CDR3aa: CATSSPANRGREGYTF
d_gene: .; len: 16; abundance: once; j_gene: TRBJ1-1; v_gene: TRBV11-2; CDR3nt: TGTGCCAGCAGCTTAGATAATCGGTTGTCTAGCTACGAAGCTTTCTTT; CDR3aa: CASSLDNRLSSYEAFF
d_gene: TRBD1; len: 15; abundance: .; j_gene: TRBJ1-1; v_gene: TRBV2; CDR3nt: TGTGCCAGCAGTGACGCTCTGTTAGACAGGGGCGAAGCTTTCTTT; CDR3aa: CASSDALLDRGEAFF
d_gene: TRBD1; len: 14; abundance: .; j_gene: TRBJ1-1; v_gene: TRBV19; CDR3nt: TGTGCCAGTACACTACAGGGGATGAACACTGAAGCTTTCTTT; CDR3aa: CASTLQGMNTEAFF
d_gene: .; len: 13; abundance: .; j_gene: TRBJ1-1; v_gene: TRBV2; CDR3nt: TGTGCCAGCCCGGGACTGGCGAACACTGAAGCTTTCTTT; CDR3aa: CASPGLANTEAFF
d_gene: .; len: 14; abundance: .; j_gene: TRBJ1-5; v_gene: TRBV7-9; CDR3nt: TGTGCCAGCAGCCCTGGGACGGGCAATCAGCCCCAGCATTTT; CDR3aa: CASSPGTGNQPQHF
d_gene: .; len: 12; abundance: .; j_gene: TRBJ1-5; v_gene: TRBV28; CDR3nt: TGTGCCAGCAGTTTAGGGGGTCAGCCCCAGCATTTT; CDR3aa: CASSLGGQPQHF
d_gene: .; len: 16; abundance: once; j_gene: TRBJ2-7; v_gene: TRBV7-6; CDR3nt: TGTGCCAGCAGTCCCTTTCTAGGCAACCCCTCCTACGAGCAGTACTTC; CDR3aa: CASSPFLGNPSYEQYF
d_gene: TRBD1; len: 14; abundance: .; j_gene: TRBJ2-7; v_gene: TRBV2; CDR3nt: TGTGCCAGCAGACCGACAGGGTCCTCCTACGAGCAGTACTTC; CDR3aa: CASRPTGSSYEQYF
d_gene: TRBD2; len: 17; abundance: .; j_gene: TRBJ2-5; v_gene: TRBV9; CDR3nt: TGTGCCAGCAGCGGGGGGACTAGCGGGGGGGATGGAGAGACCCAGTACTTC; CDR3aa: CASSGGTSGGDGETQYF
d_gene: .; len: 12; abundance: .; j_gene: TRBJ1-1; v_gene: TRBV30; CDR3nt: TGTGCCTGCGAAGGGACTAACACTGAAGCTTTCTTT; CDR3aa: CACEGTNTEAFF
d_gene: TRBD2; len: 15; abundance: .; j_gene: TRBJ2-2; v_gene: TRBV2; CDR3nt: TGTGCCAGCAGTGCCTCTAGCGGTGGAACCGGGGAGCTGTTTTTT; CDR3aa: CASSASSGGTGELFF
d_gene: .; len: 14; abundance: .; j_gene: TRBJ2-2; v_gene: TRBV15; CDR3nt: TGTGCCAGGGGGGAAGGGGCGGACACCGGGGAGCTGTTTTTT; CDR3aa: CARGEGADTGELFF
d_gene: .; len: 13; abundance: .; j_gene: TRBJ1-5; v_gene: TRBV6-1; CDR3nt: TGTGCCAGCAGTGAATCGGGGGACCCTCCCCAGCATTTT; CDR3aa: CASSESGDPPQHF
d_gene: .; len: 12; abundance: once; j_gene: TRBJ1-2; v_gene: TRBV30; CDR3nt: TGTGCCTGGGACAACGAGGCGGCGGGCTACACCTTC; CDR3aa: CAWDNEAAGYTF
d_gene: TRBD1; len: 15; abundance: once; j_gene: TRBJ2-5; v_gene: TRBV7-9; CDR3nt: TGTGCCAGCAGCTGGGGACAGTCGTACCAAGAGACCCAGTACTTC; CDR3aa: CASSWGQSYQETQYF
d_gene: .; len: 14; abundance: .; j_gene: TRBJ2-3; v_gene: TRBV10-1; CDR3nt: TGCGCCAGCAGTACGGGGACCCTCACAGATACGCAGTATTTT; CDR3aa: CASSTGTLTDTQYF
d_gene: .; len: 12; abundance: .; j_gene: TRBJ2-5; v_gene: TRBV29-1; CDR3nt: TGCAGCGTAACTATCTATCAAGAGACCCAGTACTTC; CDR3aa: CSVTIYQETQYF
d_gene: .; len: 20; abundance: .; j_gene: TRBJ1-6; v_gene: TRBV27; CDR3nt: TGTGCCAGCAGTTTAGTCGATCCAACTAGCCTTTACTCCTATAATTCACCCCTCCACTTT; CDR3aa: CASSLVDPTSLYSYNSPLHF
d_gene: .; len: 15; abundance: .; j_gene: TRBJ1-5; v_gene: TRBV19; CDR3nt: TGTGCCAGTAGCCCGGACCCTTCATTCAATCAGCCCCAGCATTTT; CDR3aa: CASSPDPSFNQPQHF
d_gene: .; len: 16; abundance: .; j_gene: TRBJ2-7; v_gene: TRBV11-2; CDR3nt: TGTGCCAGCAGCTTAAAAGTTGGAGGCTTCGACTACGAGCAGTACTTC; CDR3aa: CASSLKVGGFDYEQYF
d_gene: TRBD1; len: 14; abundance: .; j_gene: TRBJ1-2; v_gene: TRBV6-5; CDR3nt: TGTGCCAGCAATAGCGTGGGACAGGGGAATGGCTACACCTTC; CDR3aa: CASNSVGQGNGYTF
d_gene: .; len: 14; abundance: .; j_gene: TRBJ1-2; v_gene: TRBV27; CDR3nt: TGTGCCAGCACCACCCCCTTAGCTAACTATGGCTACACCTTC; CDR3aa: CASTTPLANYGYTF
d_gene: TRBD1; len: 12; abundance: .; j_gene: TRBJ1-2; v_gene: TRBV11-2; CDR3nt: TGTGCCAGCAGCTCCAGGGGGCATGGCTACACCTTC; CDR3aa: CASSSRGHGYTF
d_gene: .; len: 12; abundance: .; j_gene: TRBJ1-1; v_gene: TRBV19; CDR3nt: TGTGCCAGTAGTATTGGATGGGGGGAAGCTTTCTTT; CDR3aa: CASSIGWGEAFF
d_gene: .; len: 13; abundance: medium-sized; j_gene: TRBJ1-5; v_gene: TRBV27; CDR3nt: TGTGCCAGCAGTTTATCGGTTAACCAGCCCCAGCATTTT; CDR3aa: CASSLSVNQPQHF
d_gene: .; len: 12; abundance: .; j_gene: TRBJ2-7; v_gene: TRBV7-9; CDR3nt: TGTGCCAGCAGCCGGGACTTCTACGAGCAGTACTTC; CDR3aa: CASSRDFYEQYF
d_gene: TRBD1; len: 19; abundance: .; j_gene: TRBJ2-1; v_gene: TRBV27; CDR3nt: TGTGCCAGCAGTTTATTCATTGTTGGGACAGGGAGCTCCTACAATGAGCAGTTCTTC; CDR3aa: CASSLFIVGTGSSYNEQFF
d_gene: .; len: 14; abundance: .; j_gene: TRBJ1-1; v_gene: TRBV27; CDR3nt: TGTGCCAGCAGGTGGAGGACAGCCAACACTGAAGCTTTCTTT; CDR3aa: CASRWRTANTEAFF
d_gene: TRBD1; len: 16; abundance: once; j_gene: TRBJ2-5; v_gene: TRBV10-1; CDR3nt: TGCGCCAGCAGACCGGAACCCGGGACAGCAGAAGAGACCCAGTACTTC; CDR3aa: CASRPEPGTAEETQYF
d_gene: .; len: 17; abundance: .; j_gene: TRBJ2-3; v_gene: TRBV4-1; CDR3nt: TGCGCCAGCAGCCATAGCCTCAGGGCCGAAAGCACAGATACGCAGTATTTT; CDR3aa: CASSHSLRAESTDTQYF